This T cell receptor beta chain was profiled in a study of control samples from healthy donors and cancer patients. CDR3 length equals 16 residues. CDR1 SGHRS and CDR2 YFSETQ come from the germline V gene. Losses at the gene ends were 4 bases for V and 5 bases for J; bases not matched to a gene: 10. This table comes from immunoSEQ multiplex PCR, and its TCRdb copy is limited to in-frame clones, with some not included. The sample has roughly 120,000 clones; about 94% are singletons. J is TRBJ2-2 and V is TRBV5-1, with 8 bases identical to TRBD1. The sequenced material came from blood. The sequence was collected from a man aged 30-40 years in good health. The CDR3 DNA reads TGCGCCAGCAGCCTAAACCCAGGGGGCGCAACCGGGGAGCTGTTTTTT. This translates into CASSLNPGGATGELFF.